This T cell receptor (beta chain) was profiled in a study of regulatory T cells in long-lasting Graves disease. This clonotype was seen at least ten times. The antigen remains unidentified. The time point here: newly diagnosed GD, antithyroid drugs for less than 3 months. The TCR library was made from RNA extracted from PBMCs. Arm-PCR of CDR3 regions with iRepertoire HTBI primers generated TCR beta libraries. A single record per CDR3 protein comes from TCRdb applying MiXCR to the multiplex PCR reads. This sample has 350,000 to 500,000 distinct CDR3 sequences; approximately 15% occur once, and the top ten carry roughly 15%. Study-level results: TCR diversity was lower in persistent Graves' patients (versus newly diagnosed ones).

Germline CDR1 is SGHTA and CDR2 is FQGNSA. The CDR3 loop spans 17 amino acids. The V end lost 0 bases, the J end lost 6 bases, and 17 bases lay between the germline ends. This sample was shared with a second study, whose subject was T cells in Graves' hyperthyroidism and ophthalmopathy. That work adds: Clinical symptoms, serum thyroxine and TRAb, thyroid ultrasound and orbital computed tomography were used for the diagnoses. HTBI primers drove first-round RT-PCR of the TCR CDR3.

Here the sequenced sample was peripheral blood mononuclear cells (PBMCs), taken at new diagnosis, from a patient treated with antithyroid drugs. The sequence was obtained from a woman aged 50 to 60 with Graves disease. The chain carries TRBV7-2 and TRBJ2-2, with a tentative D call TRBD2 (6 bases). CDR3 sequence reads: CASSLAGDSGPAGELFF. The CDR3 DNA is TGTGCCAGCAGCTTAGCGGGGGATAGCGGCCCGGCCGGGGAGCTGTTTTTT.